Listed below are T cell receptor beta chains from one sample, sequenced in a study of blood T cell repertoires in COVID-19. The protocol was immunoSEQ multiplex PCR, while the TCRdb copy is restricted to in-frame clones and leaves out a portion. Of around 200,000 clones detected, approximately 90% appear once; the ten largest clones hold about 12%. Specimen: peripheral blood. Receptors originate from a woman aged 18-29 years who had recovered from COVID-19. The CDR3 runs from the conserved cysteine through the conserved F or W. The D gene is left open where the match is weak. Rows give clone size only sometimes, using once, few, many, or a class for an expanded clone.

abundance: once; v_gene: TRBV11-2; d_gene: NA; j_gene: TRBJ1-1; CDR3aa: CASSLELYTEAFF; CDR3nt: TGTGCCAGCAGCTTAGAACTTTACACTGAAGCTTTCTTT
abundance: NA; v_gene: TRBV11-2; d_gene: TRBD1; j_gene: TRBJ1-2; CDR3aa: CASSLTKTGGYGYTF; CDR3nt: TGTGCCAGCAGCTTAACAAAGACAGGGGGATATGGCTACACCTTC
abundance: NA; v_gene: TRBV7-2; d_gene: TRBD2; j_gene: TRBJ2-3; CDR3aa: CASSPFGGGTDTQYF; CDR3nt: TGTGCCAGCAGCCCCTTCGGGGGAGGGACAGATACGCAGTATTTT
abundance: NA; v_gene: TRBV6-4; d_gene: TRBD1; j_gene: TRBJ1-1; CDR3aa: CASSEDRDTEAFF; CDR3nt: TGTGCCAGCAGTGAAGACAGGGACACTGAAGCTTTCTTT
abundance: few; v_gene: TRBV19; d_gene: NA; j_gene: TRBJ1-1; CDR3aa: CARLHPSPGLMNTEAFF; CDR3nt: TGTGCCAGACTCCACCCCTCGCCGGGACTAATGAACACTGAAGCTTTCTTT
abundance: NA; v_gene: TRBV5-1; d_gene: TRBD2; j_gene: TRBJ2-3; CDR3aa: CASRFLAGTDTQYF; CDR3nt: TGCGCCAGCAGATTCCTAGCGGGCACAGATACGCAGTATTTT
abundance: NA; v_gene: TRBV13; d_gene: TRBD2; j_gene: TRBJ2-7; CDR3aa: CASSLESGGYEQYF; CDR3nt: TGTGCCAGCAGCTTAGAATCGGGGGGGTACGAGCAGTACTTC
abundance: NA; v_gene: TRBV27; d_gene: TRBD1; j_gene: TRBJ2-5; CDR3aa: CASKATDRGLETQYF; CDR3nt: TGTGCCAGCAAAGCGACGGACAGGGGGCTGGAGACCCAGTACTTC
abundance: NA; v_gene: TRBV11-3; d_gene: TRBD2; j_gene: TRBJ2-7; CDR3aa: CASSLDVPGLGSYEQYF; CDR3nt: TGTGCCAGCAGCTTAGATGTCCCGGGACTAGGCTCCTACGAGCAGTACTTC
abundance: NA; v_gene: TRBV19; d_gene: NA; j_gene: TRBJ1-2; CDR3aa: CASSGGPYGYTF; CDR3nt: TGTGCCAGTAGCGGGGGACCCTATGGCTACACCTTC
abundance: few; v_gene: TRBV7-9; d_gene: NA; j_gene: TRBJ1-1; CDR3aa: CASSLQGVSEAFF; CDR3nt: TGTGCCAGCAGCTTACAGGGTGTATCCGAAGCTTTCTTT
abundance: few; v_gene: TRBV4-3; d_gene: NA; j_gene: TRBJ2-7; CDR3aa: CASSQDWGRESEQYF; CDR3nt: TGCGCCAGCAGCCAAGATTGGGGCAGGGAAAGCGAGCAGTACTTC
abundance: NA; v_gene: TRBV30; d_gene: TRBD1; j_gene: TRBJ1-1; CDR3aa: CAWGQGVWTEAFF; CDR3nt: TGTGCCTGGGGACAGGGGGTGTGGACTGAAGCTTTCTTT
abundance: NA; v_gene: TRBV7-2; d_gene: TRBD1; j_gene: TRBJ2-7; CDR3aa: CASTGRQGTPYEQYF; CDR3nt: TGTGCCAGCACCGGCAGACAGGGGACCCCCTACGAGCAGTACTTC
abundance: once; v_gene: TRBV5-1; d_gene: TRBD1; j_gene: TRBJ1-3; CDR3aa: CASSLGATGYGNTIYF; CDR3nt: TGCGCCAGCAGCTTGGGTGCGACAGGGTATGGAAACACCATATATTTT
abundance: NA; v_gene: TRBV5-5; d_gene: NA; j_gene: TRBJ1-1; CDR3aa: CASSLSITHREAEAFF; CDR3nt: TGTGCCAGCAGCTTGTCGATTACTCACAGGGAAGCTGAAGCTTTCTTT
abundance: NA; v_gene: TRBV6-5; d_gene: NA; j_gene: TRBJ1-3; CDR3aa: CASNGGTSGNTIYF; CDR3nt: TGTGCCAGCAACGGAGGGACCTCTGGAAACACCATATATTTT
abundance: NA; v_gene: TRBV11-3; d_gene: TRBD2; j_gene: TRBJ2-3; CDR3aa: CASSLEYGTSESTDTQYF; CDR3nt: TGTGCCAGCAGCTTAGAGTACGGGACTAGCGAAAGCACAGATACGCAGTATTTT
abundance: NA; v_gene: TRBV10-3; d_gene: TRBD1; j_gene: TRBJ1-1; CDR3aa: CATMTGGSDTEAFF; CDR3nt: TGTGCCACTATGACAGGGGGATCGGACACTGAAGCTTTCTTT